This T cell receptor beta chain comes out of a study of T cell responses to AZD1222 COVID-19 vaccine. The CDR3 has 15 amino acids. Germline V gene lookup returns CDR1 SGHVS and CDR2 FQNEAQ. Trimming cost V 1 base and J 1 base, with 10 bases left between them. The assay was immunoSEQ multiplex PCR, and TCRdb's table has in-frame clones only and misses some. The data hold around 160,000 clones, with around four fifths observed a single time. The genes are TRBV7-8 and TRBJ1-1; no clear D. The sequencing used peripheral blood, collected on day 0 of MenACWY control vaccination. The receptor's source is an adult in good health. The CDR3 reads CASSLVGSANTEAFF. The CDR3 DNA reads as TGTGCCAGCAGCTTAGTTGGGTCAGCGAACACTGAAGCTTTCTTT.